The 23 T cell receptor beta chains in this list originate from one sample, sequenced in a study of blood T cell repertoires in COVID-19. The repertoire was sequenced with immunoSEQ multiplex PCR; TCRdb's copy has only in-frame clones and lacks some. The data hold around 200,000 clones, with about 89% observed a single time. The sequenced sample was peripheral blood. These receptors all come from a man between 70 and 80 years old with acute or convalescent COVID-19.

The chain links TRBV3-1 (or the pseudogene TRBV3-2) to TRBJ2-5, with D maybe TRBD2 (5 bases). Per the germline V gene, CDR1 is LGHDT and CDR2 is YNNKEL (reference sequence). Trimming stripped 4 bases from V and 3 bases from J, with 15 bases between. This CDR3 region has 15 residues. In DNA, the CDR3 is TGTGCCAGCAGCCCAGCTCTGAGGGCCGAAGAGACCCAGTACTTC. It is translated as CASSPALRAEETQYF.

The rearrangement joins TRBV7-2 to TRBJ1-4; D gene unclear. The CDR3 consists of 16 residues. The germline V gene has CDR1 SGHTA and CDR2 FQGNSA. Trimming cost V 2 bases and J 4 bases, with 14 bases left between them. The CDR3 region is CASSLIPGLFNEKLFF. The CDR3 region has the DNA TGTGCCAGCAGCTTAATCCCAGGACTCTTTAATGAAAAACTGTTTTTT.

This rearrangement joins TRBV5-4 to TRBJ2-1, with 11 bases fitting TRBD2. The CDR3 has 15 residues. CDR1 SGHNT and CDR2 YYREEE come from the germline V gene (reference sequence). Trimming at V came to 3 bases and at J to 7 bases, leaving 6 bases not matched to a gene. CDR3 sequence (DNA): TGTGCCAGCAGCTCAACCGGGACTAGCGGTAATGAGCAGTTCTTC. This sequence encodes CASSSTGTSGNEQFF. Variable domain in full (rest from reference TRBV5-4 and TRBJ2-1): ETGVTQSPTHLIKTRGQQVTLRCSSQSGHNTVSWYQQALGQGPQFIFQYYREEENGRGNFPPRFSGLQFPNYSSELNVNALELDDSALYLCASSSTGTSGNEQFFGPGTRLTVL.

The genes are TRBV12-2 and TRBJ1-2; TRBD1, the D gene given by the table, was not confirmed from the DNA. TRBV12-2 is given as a pseudogene. The CDR3 has 15 amino acids. CDR3 in amino acids: CASRLVKQPNYGYTF. The CDR3 DNA sequence: TGTGCAAGTCGCTTAGTCAAACAGCCTAACTATGGCTACACCTTC.

This clone showed up just a few times. V is TRBV12-5 and J is TRBJ2-4; D perhaps matches TRBD2 (6 bases). The CDR3 has 15 amino acids. Germline V lookup: CDR1 LGHNT, CDR2 FRNRAP. Trimming shortened V by 5 bases and J by 1 base, and 12 bases separated the two germline ends. The CDR3 loop reads CASGPRGGAKNIQYF. DNA for the CDR3: TGTGCTAGTGGTCCCCGCGGAGGGGCCAAAAACATTCAGTACTTC.

The V call is TRBV7-6, the J call TRBJ2-6, with a weak D call TRBD1 (5 bases). This CDR3 is built from 17 residues. The V gene lost 7 bases and the J gene lost 0 bases, with 16 bases spanning the gap. Germline loops: CDR1 SGHVS, CDR2 FNYEAQ. The CDR3 nucleotides read TGTGCCAGCACCAAAAGGGGTCCCCGCTCTGGGGCCAACGTCCTGACTTTC. It yields the protein CASTKRGPRSGANVLTF.

This chain links TRBV21-1 with TRBJ2-1; the table's D call of TRBD2 was not tested on the DNA. TRBV21-1 counts as a pseudogene. The CDR3 is made up of 16 amino acids. The chain's CDR3 is CASSKVNVSTSSEQFF. The CDR3 bases are TGTGCCAGCAGCAAAGTAAACGTGTCCACCTCTAGTGAGCAGTTCTTC.

The V and J genes are TRBV13 and TRBJ1-1, with TRBD1 matching over 7 bases. The V gene end was trimmed by 5 bases and the J gene end by 1 base; junction bases not matched to a gene: 7. CDR3 length: 15 residues. In germline, CDR1 is PRHDT, CDR2 FYEKMQ (reference sequence). The CDR3 protein is CASSIAGTANTEAFF. Written as DNA, the CDR3 is TGTGCCAGCAGCATAGCCGGGACAGCGAACACTGAAGCTTTCTTT.

The chain combines TRBV11-3 with TRBJ2-1; D is unresolved. The germline V gene has CDR1 SGHNT and CDR2 YENEEA. Trimming removed 1 base at V and 8 bases at J, with 15 bases between. This CDR3 spans 15 amino acids. In DNA form, the CDR3 reads TGTGCCAGCAGCTTAGGTCCCAACCGTGGAGATGAGCAGTTCTTC. Protein product: CASSLGPNRGDEQFF.

The V gene is TRBV4-1, the J gene TRBJ2-3; 8 nucleotides agree with TRBD2. In germline, CDR1 is MGHRA, CDR2 YSYEKL. V lost 2 bases to trimming and J lost 5 bases; unmatched junction nucleotides: 9. The CDR3 covers 16 residues. The CDR3 spells CASSQRTGGRGDTQYF. The CDR3 DNA reads TGCGCCAGCAGCCAACGAACGGGGGGGCGGGGAGATACGCAGTATTTT.

The V call is TRBV9, the J call TRBJ2-1; 8 bases match TRBD2. Germline V lookup: CDR1 SGDLS, CDR2 YYNGEE. The CDR3 has 17 residues. V shed 6 bases, J shed 6 bases, and the junction held 17 bases outside the gene matches. The CDR3 region is CASNSYPAGVSGNEQFF. The CDR3 DNA follows: TGTGCCAGCAACTCGTATCCAGCGGGAGTATCGGGCAATGAGCAGTTCTTC.

The chain couples TRBV5-8 to TRBJ1-2, with D possibly being TRBD1 (6 bases). The CDR3 is 13 residues long. V lost 2 bases and J lost 7, with 12 bases in between. Germline CDR1 and CDR2: SGHTS and YDEGEE. The CDR3: CASSFYRASGYTF. The CDR3 DNA is TGTGCCAGCAGCTTTTACAGGGCAAGTGGCTACACCTTC. The variable domain in full, with the rest retrieved from reference TRBV5-8 and TRBJ1-2, is EAGVTQSPTHLIKTRGQQATLRCSPISGHTSVYWYQQALGLGLQFLLWYDEGEERNRGNFPPRFSGRQFPNYSSELNVNALELEDSALYLCASSFYRASGYTFGSGTRLTVV.

V usage is TRBV7-2 and J usage is TRBJ2-3, with TRBD2 identical over 11 bases. This CDR3 comprises 18 residues. V shed 2 bases and J 3 bases; nucleotides not matched to a gene: 10. CDR1 is SGHTA, CDR2 FQGNSA, per germline. In nucleotides, the CDR3 is TGTGCCAGCAGCTTAACCTCGATAGCGGGGGGGCTGACAGATACGCAGTATTTT. It yields the protein CASSLTSIAGGLTDTQYF.

The rearrangement links TRBV30 to TRBJ1-6; no reliable D call. CDR1 is GTSNPN and CDR2 is SVGIG in the germline V gene (reference sequence). CDR3 length: 13 amino acids. V lost 3 bases and J 4 bases, leaving 7 bases between the germline ends. The CDR3 DNA reads TGTGCCTGGAGGGCATCTTATAATTCACCCCTCCACTTT. Protein product: CAWRASYNSPLHF.

V gene TRBV28 combines with J gene TRBJ2-1; 9 nucleotides match TRBD2. CDR1 MDHEN and CDR2 SYDVKM come from the germline V gene. The ends lost 10 bases at V and 7 bases at J; junction bases unmatched: 11. The CDR3 loop spans 14 amino acids. The CDR3 sequence: CATVGAGGLNEQFF. The CDR3 DNA sequence: TGTGCCACGGTGGGAGCGGGAGGCCTAAATGAGCAGTTCTTC. The full variable domain, with the rest looked up from reference TRBV28 and TRBJ2-1, is DVKVTQSSRYLVKRTGEKVFLECVQDMDHENMFWYRQDPGLGLRLIYFSYDVKMKEKGDIPEGYSVSREKKERFSLILESASTNQTSMYLCATVGAGGLNEQFFGPGTRLTVL.

The CDR3 reads CATSDSKTGSDTQYF. The DNA of the CDR3 is TGTGCCACCAGTGATTCTAAGACAGGTTCAGATACGCAGTATTTT. The V call is TRBV24-1, the J call TRBJ2-3; possible D gene TRBD1, 6 bases. Germline loops: CDR1 KGHDR, CDR2 SFDVKD. The CDR3 length is 15 residues. Trimming removed 2 bases from V and 4 bases from J, with 12 bases in between.

V usage is TRBV4-1 and J usage is TRBJ2-3; 9 bases map to TRBD2. The V gene's germline CDR1 is MGHRA and CDR2 YSYEKL. CDR3 length: 16 amino acids. Losses at the gene ends were 0 bases for V and 9 bases for J; bases not matched to a gene: 10. The CDR3 region has the DNA TGCGCCAGCAGCCAAGATTCGGCGGGGGGGCTTGTAACGCAGTATTTT. It encodes CASSQDSAGGLVTQYF.

CDR3 bases: TGTGCCAGTAGTCCTGACAGGGGCTACACAGATACGCAGTATTTT. Translated, it gives CASSPDRGYTDTQYF. The V gene is TRBV19, the J gene TRBJ2-3, with 8 bases lining up with TRBD1. The germline V gene has CDR1 LNHDA and CDR2 SQIVND (reference sequence). There are 15 residues in the CDR3. V lost 5 bases, J lost 2 bases, and 6 bases stayed unmatched. Full variable domain (outside the CDR3, taken from reference TRBV19 and TRBJ2-3): DGGITQSPKYLFRKEGQNVTLSCEQNLNHDAMYWYRQDPGQGLRLIYYSQIVNDFQKGDIAEGYSVSREKKESFPLTVTSAQKNPTAFYLCASSPDRGYTDTQYFGPGTRLTVL.

The chain employs TRBV27 and TRBJ2-1; 7 nucleotides match TRBD1. J gave up 2 bases and V 6 bases, and 1 base lay outside the gene matches. Germline CDR1 and CDR2: MNHEY and SMNVEV (reference sequence). The CDR3 length is 13 residues. CDR3 bases: TGTGCCAGCAGGACAGGGACCTACAATGAGCAGTTCTTC. Translating it yields CASRTGTYNEQFF.

The chain is built from TRBV2 and TRBJ2-5, with 7 bases aligning to TRBD1. J gave up 2 bases and V 9 bases, and 12 bases lay outside the gene matches. Germline V gene sequence: CDR1 SNHLY, CDR2 FYNNEI. CDR3 length equals 15 residues. CDR3 DNA sequence: TGTGCCAGAAAGATTAGGACAGGAGATCAAGAGACCCAGTACTTC. Translated, it gives CARKIRTGDQETQYF.

This clone came up once. At one boundary the junction diverges from the germline segment, which might be a read error. The V and J genes are TRBV7-7 and TRBJ2-1; D uncertain. This CDR3 comprises 13 residues. The germline V gene encodes CDR1 SSHAT and CDR2 FNYEAQ (reference sequence). The CDR3 DNA follows: TGTGCTAGCAGCTTAGACCGCGGCTCACTTGGGTTCTTC. It translates to CASSLDRGSLGFF.

The J gene is TRBJ1-2, the V gene TRBV6-5; TRBD1 aligns across 7 bases. This CDR3 spans 14 amino acids. The germline gives CDR1 MNHEY, CDR2 SVGAGI. The trim removed 7 bases at V and 8 bases at J, leaving 13 bases unmatched. Here the CDR3 reads CASTQTGQVEGYTF. The CDR3 nucleotides are TGTGCCAGCACTCAAACCGGACAGGTGGAGGGCTACACCTTC.

This clone appeared once. The CDR3 bases are TGTGCCAGCAGCCTTATGACAGGGTTCGGTGAAAAACTGTTTTTT. The encoded protein is CASSLMTGFGEKLFF. The chain is built from TRBV28 and TRBJ1-4; TRBD1 matches 7 bases. Unmatched junction bases numbered 11, after V lost 6 bases and J lost 7 bases. CDR1 and CDR2 (germline): MDHEN, SYDVKM. CDR3 size: 15 residues.